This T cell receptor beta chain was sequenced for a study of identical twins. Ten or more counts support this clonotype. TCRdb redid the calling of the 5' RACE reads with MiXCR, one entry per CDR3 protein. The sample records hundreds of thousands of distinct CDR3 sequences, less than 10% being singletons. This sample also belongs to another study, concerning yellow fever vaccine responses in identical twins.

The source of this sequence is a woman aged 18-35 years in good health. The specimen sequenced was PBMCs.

CDR3 nucleotides: TGTGCCAGCAGTTACGGCATAACCACCTACGAGCAGTACTTC. It codes for CASSYGITTYEQYF. The chain uses TRBV6-5 and TRBJ2-7; unclear D gene. Germline values: CDR1 MNHEY, CDR2 SVGAGI. The V end was cut by 2 bases, the J end by 2 bases, with 10 bases between. The CDR3 runs to 14 residues.